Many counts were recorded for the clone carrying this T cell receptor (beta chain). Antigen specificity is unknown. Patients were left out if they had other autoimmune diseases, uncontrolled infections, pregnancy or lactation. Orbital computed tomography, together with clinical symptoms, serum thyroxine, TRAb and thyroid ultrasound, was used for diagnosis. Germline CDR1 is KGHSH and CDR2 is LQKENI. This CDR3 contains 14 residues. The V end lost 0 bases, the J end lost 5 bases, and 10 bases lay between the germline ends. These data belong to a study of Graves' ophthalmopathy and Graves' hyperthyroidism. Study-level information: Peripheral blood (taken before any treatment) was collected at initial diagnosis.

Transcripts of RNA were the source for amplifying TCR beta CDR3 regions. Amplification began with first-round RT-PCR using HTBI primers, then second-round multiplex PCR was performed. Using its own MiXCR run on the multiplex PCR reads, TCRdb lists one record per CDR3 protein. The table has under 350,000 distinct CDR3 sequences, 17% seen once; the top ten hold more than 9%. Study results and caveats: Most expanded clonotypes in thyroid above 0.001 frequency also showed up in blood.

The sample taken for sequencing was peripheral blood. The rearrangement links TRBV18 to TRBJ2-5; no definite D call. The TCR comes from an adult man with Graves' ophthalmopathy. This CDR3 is CASSPPEGKETQYF. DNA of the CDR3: TGTGCCAGCTCACCACCGGAAGGGAAGGAGACCCAGTACTTC.